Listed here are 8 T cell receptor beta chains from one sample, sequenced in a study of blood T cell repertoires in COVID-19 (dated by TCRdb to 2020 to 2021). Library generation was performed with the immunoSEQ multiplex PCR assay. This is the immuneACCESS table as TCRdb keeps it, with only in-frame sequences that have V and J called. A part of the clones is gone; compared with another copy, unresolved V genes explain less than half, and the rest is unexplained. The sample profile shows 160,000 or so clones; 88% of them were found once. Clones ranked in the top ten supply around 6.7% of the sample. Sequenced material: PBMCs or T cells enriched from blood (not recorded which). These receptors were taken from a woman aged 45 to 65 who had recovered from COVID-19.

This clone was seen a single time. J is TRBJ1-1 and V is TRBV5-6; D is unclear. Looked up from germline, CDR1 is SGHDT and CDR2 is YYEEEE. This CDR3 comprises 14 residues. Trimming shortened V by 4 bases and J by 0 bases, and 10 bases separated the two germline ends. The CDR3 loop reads CASSRGLLNTEAFF. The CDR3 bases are TGTGCCAGCAGCCGAGGGCTATTGAACACTGAAGCTTTCTTT.

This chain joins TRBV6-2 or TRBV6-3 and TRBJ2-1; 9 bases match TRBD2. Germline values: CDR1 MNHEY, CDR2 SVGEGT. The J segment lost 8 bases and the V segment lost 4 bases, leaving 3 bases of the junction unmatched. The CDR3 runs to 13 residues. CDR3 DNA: TGTGCCAGCAGTTCGCCTAGCGGGGATGAGCAGTTCTTC. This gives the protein CASSSPSGDEQFF.

CDR3 sequence: CASSVRDRGTHSGNTIYF. The CDR3 bases are TGTGCCAGCAGCGTCCGGGACAGGGGGACCCACTCTGGAAACACCATATATTTT. The chain carries TRBV9 and TRBJ1-3; 11 nucleotides agree with TRBD1. V shed 2 bases and J 0 bases; nucleotides not matched to a gene: 7. Per germline, CDR1 SGDLS and CDR2 YYNGEE. The CDR3 loop spans 18 amino acids.

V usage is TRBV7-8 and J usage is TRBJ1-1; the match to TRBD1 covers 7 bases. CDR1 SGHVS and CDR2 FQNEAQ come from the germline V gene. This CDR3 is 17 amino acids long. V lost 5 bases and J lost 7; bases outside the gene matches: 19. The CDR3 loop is CASSPVRRRDRLDEAFF. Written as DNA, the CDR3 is TGTGCCAGCAGCCCTGTTAGGCGCCGGGACAGACTAGATGAAGCTTTCTTT.

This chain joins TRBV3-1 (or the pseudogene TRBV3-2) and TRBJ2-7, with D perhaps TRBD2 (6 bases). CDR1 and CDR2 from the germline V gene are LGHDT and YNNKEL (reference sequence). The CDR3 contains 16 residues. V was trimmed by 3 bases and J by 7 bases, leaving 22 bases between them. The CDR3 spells CASSHEVNKGRKEQYF. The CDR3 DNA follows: TGTGCCAGCAGCCACGAGGTTAACAAGGGGAGGAAAGAGCAGTACTTC.

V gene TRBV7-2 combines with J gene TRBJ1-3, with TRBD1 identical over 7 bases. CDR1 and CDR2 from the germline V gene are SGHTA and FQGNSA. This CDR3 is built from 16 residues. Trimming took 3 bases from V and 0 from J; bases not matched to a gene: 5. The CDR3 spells CASSFAQGISGNTIYF. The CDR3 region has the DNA TGTGCCAGCAGCTTCGCACAGGGGATCTCTGGAAACACCATATATTTT. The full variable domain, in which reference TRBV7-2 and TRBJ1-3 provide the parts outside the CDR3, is GAGVSQSPSNKVTEKGKDVELRCDPISGHTALYWYRQSLGQGLEFLIYFQGNSAPDKSGLPSDRFSAERTGGSVSTLTIQRTQQEDSAVYLCASSFAQGISGNTIYFGEGSWLTVV.

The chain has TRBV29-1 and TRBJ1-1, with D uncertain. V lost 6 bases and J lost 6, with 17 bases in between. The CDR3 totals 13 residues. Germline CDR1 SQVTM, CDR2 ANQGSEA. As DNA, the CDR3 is TGCAGCGTCATACAATCCGCATTCGCTGAAGCTTTCTTT. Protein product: CSVIQSAFAEAFF.

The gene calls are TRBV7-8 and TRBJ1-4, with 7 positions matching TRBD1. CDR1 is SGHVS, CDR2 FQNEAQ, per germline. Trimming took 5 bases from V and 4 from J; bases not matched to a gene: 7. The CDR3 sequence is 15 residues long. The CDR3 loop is CASSVRQGGNEKLFF. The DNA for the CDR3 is TGTGCCAGCAGCGTAAGACAGGGCGGTAATGAAAAACTGTTTTTT.